The following is a TCR beta chain sequence with its context. This clone has at least ten counts. Its antigen is not yet known. Most CVID patients and most healthy controls were of Caucasian heritage. From each donor, about 4.5 to 9 ml of heparinized peripheral whole blood was collected. Genomic DNA from adults with common variable immune deficiency (CVID) and from healthy adult controls was used to sequence TCRbeta CDR3 repertoires. The control group comprised roughly 22 healthy adult volunteers, about 12 female and around ten male, aged roughly 20 to 66 years with a mean age of roughly 32. Diluted blood was density-centrifuged over Hypaque 1077 or Ficoll-Paque to isolate peripheral blood mononuclear cells. Genomic DNA was extracted from unsorted mononuclear cells by Qiagen column purification or by a centrifugation-based method. These data come from a study of T cell clonality in common variable immunodeficiency (dated by TCRdb to between 2014 and 2017).

For sequencing, equivalent amounts of genomic DNA were input from CVID and control samples. For every sample, a 60 bp segment covering the rearranged TCRbeta CDR3 region was amplified and then sequenced. TCRbeta amplification used the immunoSEQ assay, a bias-corrected multiplex PCR with high-throughput sequencing. The original pipeline was this. Every unique nucleotide sequence was considered a clone and was annotated with V, D and J genes, copy number and frequency. Sequences were labeled productive if in frame, and non-productive if out of frame or containing stop codons. As previously described, clonality was calculated on the basis of Shannon's entropy. The predicted amino acid sequences of productive clones were used to derive the mean CDR3 Kyte-Doolittle hydropathy. Scaled V gene usage was hierarchically clustered using Manhattan distance and complete linkage with the R hclust function. Clone sharing by CDR3 amino acid sequence was assessed by resampling 12 repertoires per group over 100 rounds. The repertoires were searched for 70 published EBV-specific TCRbeta sequences and some 230 published CMV-specific TCRbeta sequences. Analysis left out a couple of CVID samples that produced under 10,000 sequences, so fewer than 50 CVID repertoires remained. TCRdb holds this immuneACCESS table with in-frame rearrangements only. Some clones are missing; in checked studies, unresolved V genes explain under half, and the rest has no known cause. That table is the source of V, J and clone size, and D and trimming were worked out from the DNA. The table puts about 52,000 clones in this sample, none counted just once. The ten largest make up 4.5% to 5.5% of the sample.

General conclusions and limits of the study: Healthy controls shared more TCRbeta clones with each other than CVID subjects shared among themselves (p < 0.0001). Although equal DNA input was used, an average of roughly 89,000 unique sequences per sample was obtained for controls, compared with roughly 33,000 for CVID samples. According to the authors, figuring out what caused the increased clonality in CVID would require sequencing the repertoires of T cell subpopulations. Patient heterogeneity within the CVID cohort put limits on correlating repertoire features with clinical complications. TCRbeta clonality was higher in CVID subjects than in healthy controls (t-test p = 0.018), and the increase was most characteristic of about a third of subjects. Fewer deletions and N-nucleotide insertions were reportedly observed in CVID TCRbeta sequences, and highly modified clones with 13 or more V deletions were reportedly absent from CVID TCRbeta sequences.

The TCR sequence derives from a person aged 18-70 years in good health. Sequencing input: peripheral blood mononuclear cells.

The sequenced CDR3 bases are TGCGCCAGCAGCCAAGAGAACAGGGTAGGGCAGCCC. Translated, it gives CASSQENRVGQP. The whole CDR3 is CASSQENRVGQPQHF. The receptor chain draws on TRBV4-1 and TRBJ1-5; TRBD1 could be the D gene, as 6 bases match. Read data end 3 residues before the CDR3 end; the end is taken from the germline J gene. Its CDR3 holds 15 amino acids, cysteine through phenylalanine. Of the CDR3's DNA, 36 bases were read; they are in frame from base 1. Based on the germline V gene, the CDR1 and CDR2 sequences are MGHRA and YSYEKL. The germline ends are 13 bases apart after V is trimmed by 0 bases and J by 7 bases.